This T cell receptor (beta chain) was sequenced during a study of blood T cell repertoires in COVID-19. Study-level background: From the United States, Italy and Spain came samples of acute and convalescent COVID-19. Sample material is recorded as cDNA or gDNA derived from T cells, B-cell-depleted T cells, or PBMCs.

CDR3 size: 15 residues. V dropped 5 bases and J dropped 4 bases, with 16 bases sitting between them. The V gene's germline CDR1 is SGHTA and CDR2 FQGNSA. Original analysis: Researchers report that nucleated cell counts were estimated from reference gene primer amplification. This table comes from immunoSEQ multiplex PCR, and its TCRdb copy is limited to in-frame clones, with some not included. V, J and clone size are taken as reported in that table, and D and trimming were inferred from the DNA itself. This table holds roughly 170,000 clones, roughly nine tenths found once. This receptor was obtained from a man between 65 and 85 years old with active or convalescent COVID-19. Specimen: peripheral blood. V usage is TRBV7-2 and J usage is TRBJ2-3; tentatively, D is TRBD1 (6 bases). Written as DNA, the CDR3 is TGTGCCAGCAGCGCGGCCAGATCAGGGGCAGATACGCAGTATTTT. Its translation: CASSAARSGADTQYF.